The 21 T cell receptor beta chains given below trace back to one sample, sequenced in a study of T cells in localized non-small cell lung cancer. Sequencing was performed with immunoSEQ multiplex PCR; in TCRdb, only in-frame clones are kept and a portion is missing. The sample holds 20,000 to 30,000 clones, more than 65% seen once. The source material was peripheral blood, sampled before any cancer treatment. The receptors here all came from a man aged 35-75 years with stage III squamous cell lung carcinoma.

The J gene is TRBJ2-7, the V gene TRBV4-1, with 9 bases fitting TRBD2. The CDR3 runs to 15 residues. CDR1 MGHRA and CDR2 YSYEKL come from the germline V gene. J lost 6 bases, V lost 0 bases, and 6 bases had no gene match. The CDR3 coding sequence is TGCGCCAGCAGCCAAGAAGGCGGGGGGGGCCTCGAGCAGTACTTC. It specifies CASSQEGGGGLEQYF.

The CDR3 DNA reads as TGTGCCAGCAGCAAGGGGCAGAAGAACACAGATACGCAGTATTTT. It specifies CASSKGQKNTDTQYF. The chain recombines TRBV21-1 with TRBJ2-3; TRBD1 is taken as the D call from the table, unchecked against the DNA. TRBV21-1 is tagged as a pseudogene. This CDR3 contains 15 residues.

The chain uses TRBV7-2 and TRBJ2-7, with 8 nucleotides matching TRBD2. Germline trimming cut 3 bases from V and 0 bases from J; bases unmatched to any gene: 7. The CDR3 length is 16 residues. Germline loops: CDR1 SGHTA, CDR2 FQGNSA. The DNA of the CDR3 is TGTGCCAGCAGCTTGAGATCGGGAGGGAGCTCCTACGAGCAGTACTTC. Protein product: CASSLRSGGSSYEQYF.

V gene TRBV30 combines with J gene TRBJ1-6; 9 bases match TRBD1. The CDR3 has 14 amino acids. In germline, CDR1 is GTSNPN, CDR2 SVGIG (reference sequence). With V trimmed by 0 bases and J by 10 bases, 4 bases remained unmatched. The CDR3 region is CAWSVTGGRSPLHF. The DNA for the CDR3 is TGTGCCTGGAGTGTGACAGGGGGGCGATCACCCCTCCACTTT.

V usage is TRBV5-1 and J usage is TRBJ2-3; possibly TRBD2 for D (6 bases). Germline CDR1 is SGHRS and CDR2 is YFSETQ. Trimming stripped 4 bases from V and 4 bases from J, with 13 bases between. The CDR3 is made up of 14 amino acids. The DNA of the CDR3 is TGCGCCAGCAGCCCGGGGGAGGTGGCAGATACGCAGTATTTT. This translates into CASSPGEVADTQYF.

The genes are TRBV27 and TRBJ2-7, with 7 bases fitting TRBD2. Trimming cost V 8 bases and J 6 bases; bases outside gene matches: 7. The CDR3 runs to 12 residues. CDR1 MNHEY and CDR2 SMNVEV come from the germline V gene (reference sequence). The CDR3 loop is CASPRGRGEQYF. For the CDR3, the DNA is TGTGCCAGCCCACGGGGGAGGGGCGAGCAGTACTTC.

The V call is TRBV28, the J call TRBJ1-1, with D perhaps matching TRBD1 (5 bases). The CDR3 covers 12 residues. Germline V gene sequence: CDR1 MDHEN, CDR2 SYDVKM. V lost 10 bases to trimming and J lost 1 base, with 10 bases between them. CDR3 loop: CAIQARNTEAFF. CDR3 DNA sequence: TGTGCCATACAGGCCCGGAACACTGAAGCTTTCTTT.

This chain joins TRBV19 and TRBJ1-2; D not certain. The germline CDR1 and CDR2 sequences are LNHDA and SQIVND (reference sequence). The CDR3 extends over 11 amino acids. V lost 5 bases and J lost 5, with 6 bases in between. The DNA of the CDR3 is TGTGCCAGTAGTCTGGGGTATGGCTACACCTTC. Translated, it gives CASSLGYGYTF.

V and J are TRBV6-6 and TRBJ1-3; D perhaps matches TRBD1 (6 bases). The V end lost 7 bases, the J end lost 1 base, and 14 bases lay between the germline ends. Per germline, CDR1 MNHNY and CDR2 SVGAGI (reference sequence). This CDR3 is 15 amino acids long. The DNA for the CDR3 is TGTGCCAGCATTGACAGGAGTGTGTCTGGAAACACCATATATTTT. Protein: CASIDRSVSGNTIYF.

The chain has TRBV7-6 and TRBJ1-2; tentative D call: TRBD1 (5 bases). The CDR3 length is 14 residues. From germline, CDR1 is SGHVS and CDR2 FNYEAQ. V dropped 4 bases and J dropped 8 bases, with 17 bases sitting between them. DNA for the CDR3: TGTGCCAGCAGCTCTGTCGCGGGGGGAGGCGGCTACACCTTC. As protein: CASSSVAGGGGYTF.

The chain links TRBV7-7 to TRBJ2-6, with 9 bases matching TRBD1. Germline loops: CDR1 SSHAT, CDR2 FNYEAQ (reference sequence). The CDR3 runs to 17 residues. V was clipped by 8 bases and J by 1 base; unmatched bases: 9. CDR3 protein: CASGPGQGPSGANVLTF. In DNA, the CDR3 is TGTGCCAGCGGACCGGGACAGGGACCATCTGGGGCCAACGTCCTGACTTTC.

The CDR3 here is CASSWGGAVTEAFF. The CDR3 coding sequence is TGTGCCAGCAGCTGGGGGGGGGCAGTCACTGAAGCTTTCTTT. The chain links TRBV11-2 to TRBJ1-1; weak D call: TRBD1 (6 bases). Germline-derived CDR1 and CDR2 are SGHAT and FQNNGV. Trimming removed 4 bases at V and 4 bases at J, with 13 bases between. The CDR3 consists of 14 residues. Variable domain in full (rest from reference TRBV11-2 and TRBJ1-1): EAGVAQSPRYKIIEKRQSVAFWCNPISGHATLYWYQQILGQGPKLLIQFQNNGVVDDSQLPKDRFSAERLKGVDSTLKIQPAKLEDSAVYLCASSWGGAVTEAFFGQGTRLTVV.

The rearrangement uses TRBV7-6 and TRBJ2-7; TRBD1 is a possible D gene (5 bases). V was clipped by 1 base and J by 2 bases, with 12 bases between them. This CDR3 spans 15 amino acids. From germline, CDR1 is SGHVS and CDR2 FNYEAQ. CDR3 amino acids: CASSLEDRPTYEQYF. In DNA form, the CDR3 reads TGTGCCAGCAGCTTAGAAGACAGACCGACCTACGAGCAGTACTTC.

J is TRBJ2-2 and V is TRBV19, with 9 bases fitting TRBD1. Germline V gene data show CDR1 as LNHDA and CDR2 as SQIVND (reference sequence). The CDR3 contains 15 residues. V was pared by 8 bases and J by 1 base, with 5 bases of the junction left unmatched. DNA for the CDR3: TGTGCCAGTTGGTGGGGACAGGGGAACACCGGGGAGCTGTTTTTT. Translation gives CASWWGQGNTGELFF.

The CDR3 spells CASSFDRVNYGYTF. The CDR3 nucleotides are TGTGCCAGCAGCTTCGATAGGGTGAACTATGGCTACACCTTC. The V gene is TRBV11-1, the J gene TRBJ1-2; D gene unclear. Germline lookup yields CDR1 SGHAT and CDR2 FQDESV (reference sequence). The CDR3 loop spans 14 amino acids. V was shortened by 3 bases and J by 2 bases, with 10 bases between the two germline ends. Together with reference TRBV11-1 and TRBJ1-2, the CDR3 gives the full variable domain: EAEVAQSPRYKITEKSQAVAFWCDPISGHATLYWYRQILGQGPELLVQFQDESVVDDSQLPKDRFSAERLKGVDSTLKIQPAELGDSAMYLCASSFDRVNYGYTFGSGTRLTVV.

The chain joins TRBV21-1 to TRBJ1-3. TRBV21-1 is flagged as a pseudogene. The CDR3 loop spans 12 amino acids. The CDR3: CASSNGRNTIYF. Written as DNA, the CDR3 is TGTGCCAGCAGCAACGGGAGAAACACCATATATTTT.

The rearrangement links TRBV14 to TRBJ2-2; D unclear. Trimming shortened V by 3 bases and J by 1 base, and 12 bases separated the two germline ends. This CDR3 region has 16 residues. Germline lookup yields CDR1 SGHDN and CDR2 FVKESK. CDR3 coding DNA: TGTGCCAGCAGCCACCTGGGCGTAATGAACACCGGGGAGCTGTTTTTT. Its translation is CASSHLGVMNTGELFF.

The rearrangement joins TRBV9 to TRBJ2-2; a weak D match, TRBD1 (6 bases). Germline V lookup: CDR1 SGDLS, CDR2 YYNGEE. The V gene lost 4 bases and the J gene lost 0 bases, with 13 bases spanning the gap. The CDR3 totals 16 residues. CDR3: CASSSREGANTGELFF. CDR3 sequence (DNA): TGTGCCAGCAGCTCCCGTGAGGGGGCGAACACCGGGGAGCTGTTTTTT.

The CDR3 here is CASRDGGAITDTQYF. The CDR3 bases are TGTGCCAGCAGGGACGGGGGGGCTATCACAGATACGCAGTATTTT. The chain joins TRBV2 to TRBJ2-3, with 8 bases matching TRBD2. CDR3 length: 15 residues. Germline CDR1 SNHLY, CDR2 FYNNEI. Unmatched junction bases numbered 7, after V lost 6 bases and J lost 2 bases.

In this sample, this clone turned up once. The gene calls are TRBV28 and TRBJ2-3; 7 bases match TRBD2. Germline V gives CDR1 MDHEN, CDR2 SYDVKM. The CDR3 contains 17 residues. Trimming at V came to 3 bases and at J to 1 base, leaving 10 bases not matched to a gene. CDR3 in amino acids: CASSFGGGPQGTDTQYF. The CDR3 DNA reads TGTGCCAGCAGTTTTGGGGGAGGGCCCCAAGGCACAGATACGCAGTATTTT. Using reference TRBV28 and TRBJ2-3 for the parts outside the CDR3, the full variable domain is DVKVTQSSRYLVKRTGEKVFLECVQDMDHENMFWYRQDPGLGLRLIYFSYDVKMKEKGDIPEGYSVSREKKERFSLILESASTNQTSMYLCASSFGGGPQGTDTQYFGPGTRLTVL.

J is TRBJ1-4 and V is TRBV7-9, with D tentatively TRBD1 (6 bases). Trimming pared 2 bases from V and 0 bases from J, leaving 10 bases between. Germline-derived CDR1 and CDR2 are SEHNR and FQNEAQ (reference sequence). The CDR3 loop spans 16 amino acids. The CDR3 nucleotides read TGTGCCAGCAGCTTAATCGGGACAACAACTAATGAAAAACTGTTTTTT. It is translated as CASSLIGTTTNEKLFF. Full variable domain (remainder filled in from reference TRBV7-9 and TRBJ1-4): DTGVSQNPRHKITKRGQNVTFRCDPISEHNRLYWYRQTLGQGPEFLTYFQNEAQLEKSRLLSDRFSAERPKGSFSTLEIQRTEQGDSAMYLCASSLIGTTTNEKLFFGSGTQLSVL.